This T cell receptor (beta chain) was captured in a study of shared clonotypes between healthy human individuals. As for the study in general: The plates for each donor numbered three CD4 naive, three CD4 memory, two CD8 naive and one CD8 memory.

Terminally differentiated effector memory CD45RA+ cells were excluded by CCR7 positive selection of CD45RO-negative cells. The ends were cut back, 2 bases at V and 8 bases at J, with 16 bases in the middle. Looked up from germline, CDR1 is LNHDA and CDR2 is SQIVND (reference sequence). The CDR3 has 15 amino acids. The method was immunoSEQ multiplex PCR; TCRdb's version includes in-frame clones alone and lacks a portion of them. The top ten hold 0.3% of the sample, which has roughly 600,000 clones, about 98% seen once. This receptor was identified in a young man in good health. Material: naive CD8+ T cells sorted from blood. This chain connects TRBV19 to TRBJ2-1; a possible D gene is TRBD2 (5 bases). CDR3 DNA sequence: TGTGCCAGTAGTATAACGGGTCGGAGGCCCGATGAGCAGTTCTTC. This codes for CASSITGRRPDEQFF.